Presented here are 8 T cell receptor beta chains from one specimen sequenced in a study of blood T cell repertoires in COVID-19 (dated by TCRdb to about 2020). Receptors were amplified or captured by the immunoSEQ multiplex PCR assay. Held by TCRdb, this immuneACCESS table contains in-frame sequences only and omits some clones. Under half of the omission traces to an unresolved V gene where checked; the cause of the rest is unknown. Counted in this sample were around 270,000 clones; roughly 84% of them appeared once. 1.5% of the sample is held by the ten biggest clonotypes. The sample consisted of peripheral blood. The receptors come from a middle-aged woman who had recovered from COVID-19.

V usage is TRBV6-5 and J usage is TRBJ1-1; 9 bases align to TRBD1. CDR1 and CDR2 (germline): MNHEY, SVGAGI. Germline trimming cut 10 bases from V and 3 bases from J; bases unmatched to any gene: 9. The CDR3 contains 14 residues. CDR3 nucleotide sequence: TGTGCCACACAGGGGGCGAATGTGGACACTGAAGCTTTCTTT. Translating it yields CATQGANVDTEAFF.

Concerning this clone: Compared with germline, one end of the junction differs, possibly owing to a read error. CDR3 nucleotide sequence: TGCAGCCTTGAAAGTGGGCCGGACAGCCTCTACGAGCAGTACTTC. The encoded protein is CSLESGPDSLYEQYF. V and J are TRBV29-1 and TRBJ2-7; tentatively, D is TRBD1 (6 bases). This CDR3 contains 15 residues. Germline V CDR1 and CDR2: SQVTM, ANQGSEA.

CDR3 region: CASSVANQPQHF. The CDR3 DNA reads as TGTGCCAGCAGCGTAGCAAATCAGCCCCAGCATTTT. The chain couples TRBV9 to TRBJ1-5; D ambiguous. The CDR3 consists of 12 residues. V gave up 0 bases and J gave up 4 bases, with 2 bases separating them. Germline CDR1 SGDLS, CDR2 YYNGEE.

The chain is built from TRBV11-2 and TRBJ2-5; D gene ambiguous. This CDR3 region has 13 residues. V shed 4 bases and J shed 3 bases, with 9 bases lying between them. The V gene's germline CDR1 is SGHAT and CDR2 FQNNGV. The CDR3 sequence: CASSYDTEETQYF. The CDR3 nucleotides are TGTGCCAGCAGCTACGACACGGAAGAGACCCAGTACTTC.

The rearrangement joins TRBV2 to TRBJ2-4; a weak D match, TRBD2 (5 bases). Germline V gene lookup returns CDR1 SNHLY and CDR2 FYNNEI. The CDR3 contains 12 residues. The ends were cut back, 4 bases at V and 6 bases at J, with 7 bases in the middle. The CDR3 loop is CASSVAGNIQYF. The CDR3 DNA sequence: TGTGCCAGCAGTGTCGCGGGAAACATTCAGTACTTC.

CDR3 sequence (DNA): TGTGCCAGCAGCCTTATGACAGGGAACGAAGCTTTCTTT. This gives the protein CASSLMTGNEAFF. The V gene is TRBV11-3, the J gene TRBJ1-1, with TRBD1 matching 7 bases. V trimming: 5 bases; J trimming: 8 bases; junction bases outside the gene matches: 8. CDR3 length: 13 residues. Germline loops: CDR1 SGHNT, CDR2 YENEEA.

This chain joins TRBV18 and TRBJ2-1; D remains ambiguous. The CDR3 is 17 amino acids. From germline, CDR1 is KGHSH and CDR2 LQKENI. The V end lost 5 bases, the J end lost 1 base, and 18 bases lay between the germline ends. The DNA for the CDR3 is TGTGCCAGCTCATCGCGCGGATACGAATTATCCTACAATGAGCAGTTCTTC. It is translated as CASSSRGYELSYNEQFF.

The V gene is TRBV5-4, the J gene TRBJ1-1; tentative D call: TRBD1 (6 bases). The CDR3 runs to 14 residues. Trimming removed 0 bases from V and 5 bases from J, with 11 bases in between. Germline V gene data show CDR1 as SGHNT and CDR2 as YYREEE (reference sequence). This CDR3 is CASSLEGGRTEAFF. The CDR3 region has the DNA TGTGCCAGCAGCTTGGAGGGGGGGAGGACTGAAGCTTTCTTT.